The present T cell receptor (beta chain) was sequenced within a study of blood T cell repertoires in COVID-19. About the study: Spain, Italy and the United States supplied samples that represented acute and convalescent COVID-19. The analysed material was cDNA or gDNA that came from T cells, B-cell-depleted T cells, or PBMCs.

As originally analysed: Using reference gene primer amplification, nucleated cell counts were estimated. TCRdb keeps only in-frame clones here, not all; method: immunoSEQ multiplex PCR. The D gene and trimming were derived from the DNA, and the V and J assignments and clone size from that table. Among under 150,000 clones listed, approximately 87% were seen once. The CDR3 is made up of 14 amino acids. From germline, CDR1 is MNHEY and CDR2 SVGAGI. V was clipped by 0 bases and J by 2 bases, with 7 bases between them. The sequence was obtained from a woman aged 40 to 49 with acute or convalescent COVID-19. This rearrangement joins TRBV6-5 to TRBJ1-2, with D possibly TRBD1 on 5 matching bases. Sequenced: peripheral blood. This CDR3 is CASSYSPGNYGYTF. CDR3 DNA: TGTGCCAGCAGTTACTCCCCAGGGAACTATGGCTACACCTTC.